These 26 T cell receptor beta chains originate from one sample sequenced in a study of technical replicates of blood from a few donors. Sequencing used immunoSEQ multiplex PCR; TCRdb keeps in-frame clones, though not all of them. Counted here are 100,000 or so clones, approximately 95% occurring once; the ten biggest clones make up around 0.4%. Sequences were obtained from T cells isolated from PBMCs. These receptors came from a human donor in good health.

The chain has TRBV18 and TRBJ2-2; 8 bases agree with TRBD2. The CDR3 totals 16 residues. The germline V gene has CDR1 KGHSH and CDR2 LQKENI. With V trimmed by 6 bases and J by 7 bases, 13 bases remained unmatched. CDR3 protein: CASSLNSGRSSGELFF. The CDR3 DNA is TGTGCCAGCTCGCTGAACAGCGGGAGAAGTAGCGGGGAGCTGTTTTTT.

The V and J genes are TRBV12-5 and TRBJ2-1; 10 positions match TRBD2. With 7 bases clipped from V and 4 bases from J, the junction kept 4 bases outside the gene matches. There are 14 residues in the CDR3. Germline V lookup: CDR1 LGHNT, CDR2 FRNRAP. As DNA, the CDR3 is TGTGCTAGTGCGTTAGCGGGGGGATACAATGAGCAGTTCTTC. Encoded protein: CASALAGGYNEQFF.

The chain couples TRBV30 to TRBJ1-4; 9 bases are a match to TRBD1. The CDR3 is 13 amino acids. Germline values: CDR1 GTSNPN, CDR2 SVGIG (reference sequence). J gave up 10 bases and V 4 bases, and 7 bases lay outside the gene matches. CDR3 sequence: CAWTDRGIRKLFF. CDR3 nucleotides: TGTGCCTGGACAGACAGGGGGATCCGAAAACTGTTTTTT. Complete variable domain (other parts from reference TRBV30 and TRBJ1-4): SQTIHQWPATLVQPVGSPLSLECTVEGTSNPNLYWYRQAAGRGLQLLFYSVGIGQISSEVPQNLSASRPQDRQFILSSKKLLLSDSGFYLCAWTDRGIRKLFFGSGTQLSVL.

The V gene is TRBV5-3, the J gene TRBJ1-4, with D hard to call. TRBV5-3 is an ORF for which the function is uncertain. Trimming left V 4 bases short and J 8 bases short, with 12 bases between. The CDR3 sequence is 13 residues long. Written as DNA, the CDR3 is TGTGCCAGAAGCAAAACTCCGCGGGAAAAACTGTTTTTT. Its protein product is CARSKTPREKLFF.

The chain employs TRBV5-4 and TRBJ2-7; 13 bases fit TRBD2. In germline, CDR1 is SGHNT, CDR2 YYREEE (reference sequence). Trimming at V came to 3 bases and at J to 2 bases, leaving 2 bases not matched to a gene. The CDR3 has 15 residues. The CDR3 spells CASSWGTSGTYEQYF. The CDR3, as DNA: TGTGCCAGCAGCTGGGGGACTAGCGGGACCTACGAGCAGTACTTC.

The V and J genes are TRBV19 and TRBJ1-5, with D unresolved. The CDR3 is 12 amino acids. V gave up 5 bases and J gave up 5 bases, with 7 bases separating them. Per germline, CDR1 LNHDA and CDR2 SQIVND (reference sequence). The CDR3 DNA reads TGTGCCAGTAGTTACAGAGATCAGCCCCAGCATTTT. Its translation is CASSYRDQPQHF.

This clone was observed once. This rearrangement joins TRBV7-2 to TRBJ1-1; TRBD1 matches at 9 bases. CDR3 length: 16 residues. Germline assignment: CDR1 SGHTA and CDR2 FQGNSA. V gave up 4 bases and J gave up 1 base; unmatched junction bases: 7. CDR3 residues: CASSSPGDRENTEAFF. The CDR3 region has the DNA TGTGCCAGCAGCTCCCCAGGGGACAGGGAGAACACTGAAGCTTTCTTT.

The DNA for the CDR3 is TGTGCCAGCAGTTTATTGCAGGTCGGTTACAATGAGCAGTTCTTC. Translation: CASSLLQVGYNEQFF. This sequence joins TRBV27 and TRBJ2-1, with D hard to call. With 1 base removed from V and 4 bases from J, the gap between germline ends came to 11 bases. This CDR3 contains 15 residues. Germline CDR1 is MNHEY and CDR2 is SMNVEV (reference sequence).

The chain couples TRBV27 to TRBJ2-1, with D tentatively TRBD1 (6 bases). V lost 2 bases and J 5 bases, leaving 7 bases between the germline ends. The CDR3 has 13 residues. Germline loops: CDR1 MNHEY, CDR2 SMNVEV (reference sequence). The CDR3: CASSLTGNNEQFF. In DNA, the CDR3 is TGTGCCAGCAGTTTAACAGGGAACAATGAGCAGTTCTTC.

This clone appeared a single time. This chain connects TRBV23-1 to TRBJ2-2, with 8 bases matching TRBD2. TRBV23-1 is assigned to the ORF class and has an uncertain function. Trimming at V came to 6 bases and at J to 2 bases, leaving 8 bases not matched to a gene. There are 16 residues in the CDR3. DNA of the CDR3: TGCGCCAGCAGCCCGGGGGGGACGGCAAACACCGGGGAGCTGTTTTTT. Translation: CASSPGGTANTGELFF.

The V call is TRBV6-1, the J call TRBJ2-1, with D maybe TRBD1 (5 bases). The CDR3 has 15 residues. Germline V gives CDR1 MNHNS, CDR2 SASEGT. V was cut by 2 bases and J by 7 bases, with 15 bases left in between. The CDR3, as DNA: TGTGCCAGCAGTGAACCCAGGGAAGCAGTGAATGAGCAGTTCTTC. This codes for CASSEPREAVNEQFF.

This clone was seen only once. The chain recombines TRBV6-5 with TRBJ2-7; 9 nucleotides match TRBD1. V lost 6 bases, J lost 1 base, and 4 bases stayed unmatched. The CDR3 runs to 14 residues. The germline V gene encodes CDR1 MNHEY and CDR2 SVGAGI. The CDR3 loop reads CASRTGTGSYEQYF. The CDR3 bases are TGTGCCAGCAGAACCGGGACAGGGTCCTACGAGCAGTACTTC.

The chain has TRBV11-2 and TRBJ2-7; 9 bases are a match to TRBD2. The germline V gene has CDR1 SGHAT and CDR2 FQNNGV. The CDR3 consists of 13 residues. With V trimmed by 3 bases and J by 4 bases, 1 base remained unmatched. The CDR3, as DNA: TGTGCCAGCAGCTTGGGACTAGCTTACGAGCAGTACTTC. This translates into CASSLGLAYEQYF.

The chain combines TRBV6-5 with TRBJ1-5, with D possibly matching TRBD1 (6 bases). This CDR3 is 15 amino acids long. Germline CDR1 MNHEY, CDR2 SVGAGI. V lost 6 bases to trimming and J lost 5 bases, with 17 bases between them. CDR3 nucleotides: TGTGCCAGCAGCCTAAATGAGGGGGTTCATCAGCCCCAGCATTTT. It codes for CASSLNEGVHQPQHF.

The count of this clone is one. V is TRBV9 and J is TRBJ2-3, with TRBD1 as a possible D gene (7 bases). Trimming took off 7 bases at V and 5 bases at J, with 14 bases between the two ends. Germline V gene lookup returns CDR1 SGDLS and CDR2 YYNGEE. The CDR3 is 13 amino acids. The CDR3 is CASGGGQRDTQYF. DNA of the CDR3: TGTGCCAGCGGAGGGGGCCAGCGAGATACGCAGTATTTT.

The rearrangement links TRBV7-9 to TRBJ1-5, with no clear D. The CDR3 has 14 residues. V shed 0 bases and J shed 4 bases, with 7 bases lying between them. Germline CDR1 reads SEHNR; CDR2 reads FQNEAQ (reference sequence). The CDR3 DNA reads TGTGCCAGCAGCTTAGCACAGAAGAATCAGCCCCAGCATTTT. Its translation is CASSLAQKNQPQHF.

The J gene is TRBJ2-5, the V gene TRBV4-2, with 9 nucleotides matching TRBD2. Germline V lookup: CDR1 LGHNA, CDR2 YNFKEQ. The CDR3 is 18 amino acids. V dropped 0 bases and J dropped 0; count of bases not matched to a gene: 8. Here the CDR3 reads CASSQEGLTSGYQETQYF. CDR3 coding DNA: TGTGCCAGCAGCCAAGAAGGACTAACTAGCGGGTACCAAGAGACCCAGTACTTC.

With regard to this clone: This sample includes further DNA sequences coding for the same CDR3. The chain carries TRBV6-1 and TRBJ2-5; no clear D gene. V was shortened by 7 bases and J by 1 base, with 4 bases between the two germline ends. The length of the CDR3 is 11 residues. CDR1 and CDR2 from the germline V gene are MNHNS and SASEGT. CDR3 region: CASILQETQYF. CDR3 bases: TGTGCCAGCATTCTCCAAGAGACCCAGTACTTC.

The V call is TRBV14, the J call TRBJ1-1; the D gene is possibly TRBD1 (6 bases). The germline gives CDR1 SGHDN, CDR2 FVKESK. Between the trimmed V and J ends, which lost 7 bases and 1 base, there was a span of 10 bases. The CDR3 extends over 13 amino acids. CDR3 loop: CASTQGPNTEAFF. As DNA, the CDR3 is TGTGCCAGCACCCAGGGGCCGAACACTGAAGCTTTCTTT.

The chain links TRBV7-3 to TRBJ2-3; possible D gene TRBD1, 8 bases. Germline V gene lookup returns CDR1 SGHTA and CDR2 FQGTGA. Deletions cut 5 bases from V and 4 bases from J, with 16 bases between. The CDR3 runs 15 residues. CDR3: CASSPQGGMADTQYF. The CDR3 DNA sequence: TGTGCCAGCAGCCCACAGGGGGGGATGGCAGATACGCAGTATTTT.

The gene calls are TRBV5-4 and TRBJ1-3, with a weak D call TRBD1 (6 bases). Trimming shortened V by 0 bases and J by 6 bases, and 13 bases separated the two germline ends. Germline V lookup: CDR1 SGHNT, CDR2 YYREEE (reference sequence). The CDR3 runs 15 residues. CDR3 DNA sequence: TGTGCCAGCAGCTTGGGGGGCAGGGGACCAAACACCATATATTTT. Protein product: CASSLGGRGPNTIYF.

The rearrangement uses TRBV28 and TRBJ1-5, with a possible D match to TRBD1 (5 bases). V dropped 7 bases and J dropped 10 bases, with 17 bases sitting between them. Germline V gives CDR1 MDHEN, CDR2 SYDVKM. This CDR3 is built from 13 residues. The CDR3 here is CASNSVAGLPQHF. In DNA form, the CDR3 reads TGTGCCAGCAATTCTGTTGCAGGGCTTCCCCAGCATTTT.

The chain is built from TRBV6-5 and TRBJ1-2; perhaps TRBD1 as D (5 bases). CDR3 size: 16 residues. Germline assignment: CDR1 MNHEY and CDR2 SVGAGI. V lost 4 bases and J lost 8, with 23 bases in between. CDR3 in amino acids: CASSSDTEGDSRGYTF. The CDR3 coding sequence is TGTGCCAGCAGTTCAGACACAGAAGGGGATTCTCGGGGCTACACCTTC.

The chain recombines TRBV5-6 with TRBJ2-4; tentatively, D is TRBD2 (6 bases). CDR1 SGHDT and CDR2 YYEEEE come from the germline V gene. The CDR3 spans 13 residues. V lost 1 base to trimming and J lost 8 bases, with 10 bases between them. The chain's CDR3 is CASSLWEEYIQYF. The CDR3 DNA follows: TGTGCCAGCAGCTTGTGGGAGGAGTACATTCAGTACTTC. Supplemented by reference TRBV5-6 and TRBJ2-4, the full variable domain reads DAGVTQSPTHLIKTRGQQVTLRCSPKSGHDTVSWYQQALGQGPQFIFQYYEEEERQRGNFPDRFSGHQFPNYSSELNVNALLLGDSALYLCASSLWEEYIQYFGAGTRLSVL.

The J gene is TRBJ2-1, the V gene TRBV30; tentative D call: TRBD2 (5 bases). Deletions cut 3 bases from V and 1 base from J, with 10 bases between. The CDR3 has 14 residues. From germline, CDR1 is GTSNPN and CDR2 SVGIG (reference sequence). CDR3 region: CAWSGEPSYNEQFF. CDR3 DNA sequence: TGTGCCTGGAGCGGGGAACCTTCCTACAATGAGCAGTTCTTC.

The chain couples TRBV9 to TRBJ1-5, with D possibly being TRBD1 (6 bases). Germline values: CDR1 SGDLS, CDR2 YYNGEE. The CDR3 is made up of 14 amino acids. V was cut by 0 bases and J by 4 bases, with 8 bases left in between. CDR3 sequence reads: CASSVGTENQPQHF. CDR3 DNA: TGTGCCAGCAGCGTAGGGACAGAGAATCAGCCCCAGCATTTT.